The sequence of this T cell receptor (beta chain) was determined in a study of T cell responses to AZD1222 COVID-19 vaccine. Assay used: immunoSEQ multiplex PCR; TCRdb lists only in-frame clones, some missing. Counted here are 60,000 to 85,000 clones, around nine tenths occurring once; the ten biggest clones make up approximately 4.8%. A word on this clone: What it binds is not known.

General observations from the study: Per reports, nearly half of all spike-specific TCRs target regions that are unmutated in variants. Donor demographics were predominantly white British with a female majority; clonal diversity may be underestimated. Repertoire samples came only from after the peak T cell response. Receipt of two AZD1222 doses was followed by a rise in Spike-specific TCR breadth and depth.

Germline CDR1 and CDR2: MGHRA and YSYEKL. The CDR3 extends over 19 amino acids. Germline trimming cut 3 bases from V and 0 bases from J; bases unmatched to any gene: 8. This TCR was sampled from an adult who received the MenACWY meningococcal vaccine as a control. The chain combines TRBV4-1 with TRBJ2-6, with 10 positions matching TRBD1. The material sequenced was peripheral blood, taken 28 days after the second dose of the MenACWY control vaccine. CDR3 coding DNA: TGCGCCAGCAGCCAGGCCCCGGGACAGGGGTTCTCTGGGGCCAACGTCCTGACTTTC. This encodes CASSQAPGQGFSGANVLTF.